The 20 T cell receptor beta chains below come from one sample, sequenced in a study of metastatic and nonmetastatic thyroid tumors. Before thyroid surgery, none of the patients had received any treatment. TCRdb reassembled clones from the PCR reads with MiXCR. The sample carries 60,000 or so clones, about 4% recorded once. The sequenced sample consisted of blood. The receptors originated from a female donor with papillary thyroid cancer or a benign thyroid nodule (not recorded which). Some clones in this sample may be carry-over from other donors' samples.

The CDR3 here is CATSPLGGGNEQFF. The CDR3 DNA follows: TGTGCCACCAGTCCTTTAGGCGGGGGCAATGAGCAGTTCTTC. This sequence joins TRBV24-1 and TRBJ2-1; 7 positions match TRBD2. The CDR3 has 14 residues. V shed 6 bases and J 6 bases; nucleotides not matched to a gene: 7. Germline values: CDR1 KGHDR, CDR2 SFDVKD.

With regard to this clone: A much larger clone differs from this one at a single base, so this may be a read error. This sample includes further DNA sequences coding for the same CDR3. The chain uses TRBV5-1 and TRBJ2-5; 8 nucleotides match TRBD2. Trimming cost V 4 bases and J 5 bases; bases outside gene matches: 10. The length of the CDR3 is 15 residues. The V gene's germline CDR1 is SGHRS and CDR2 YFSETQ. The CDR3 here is CASSPPGGMFETQYF. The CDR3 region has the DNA TGCGCCAGCAGCCCCCCGGGGGGGATGTTTGAGACCCAGTACTTC.

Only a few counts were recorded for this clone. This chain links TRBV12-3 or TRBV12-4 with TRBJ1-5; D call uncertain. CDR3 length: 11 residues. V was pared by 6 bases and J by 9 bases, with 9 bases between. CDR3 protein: CASSESGPQHF. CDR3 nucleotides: TGTGCCAGCAGCGAAAGTGGGCCCCAGCATTTT.

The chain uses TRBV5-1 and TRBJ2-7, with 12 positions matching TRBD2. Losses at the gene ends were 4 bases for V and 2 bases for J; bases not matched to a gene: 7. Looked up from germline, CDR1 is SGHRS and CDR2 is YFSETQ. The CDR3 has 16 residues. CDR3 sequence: CASSIGLAGITYEQYF. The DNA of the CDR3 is TGCGCCAGCAGCATTGGACTAGCGGGGATAACCTACGAGCAGTACTTC. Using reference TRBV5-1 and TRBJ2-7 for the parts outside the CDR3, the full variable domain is KAGVTQTPRYLIKTRGQQVTLSCSPISGHRSVSWYQQTPGQGLQFLFEYFSETQRNKGNFPGRFSGRQFSNSRSEMNVSTLELGDSALYLCASSIGLAGITYEQYFGPGTRLTVT.

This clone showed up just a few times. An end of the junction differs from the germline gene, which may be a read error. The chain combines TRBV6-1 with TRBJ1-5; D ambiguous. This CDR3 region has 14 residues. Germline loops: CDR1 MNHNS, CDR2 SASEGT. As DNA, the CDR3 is TGTGCCAGCATTGCAGTGGGCGCGCATCATCCCCAGCATTTT. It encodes CASIAVGAHHPQHF.

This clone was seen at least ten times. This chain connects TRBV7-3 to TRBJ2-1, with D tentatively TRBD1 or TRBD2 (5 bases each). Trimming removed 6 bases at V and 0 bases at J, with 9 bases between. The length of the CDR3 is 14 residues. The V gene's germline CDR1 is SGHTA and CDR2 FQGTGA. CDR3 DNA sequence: TGTGCCAGCAGTCGTGGGGGCTCCTACAATGAGCAGTTCTTC. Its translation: CASSRGGSYNEQFF.

CDR3 sequence: CASSLYREFTEAFF. In DNA form, the CDR3 reads TGTGCCAGCAGTTTATACAGGGAGTTCACTGAAGCTTTCTTT. The V call is TRBV28, the J call TRBJ1-1; TRBD1 is a possible D gene (6 bases). With 1 base removed from V and 4 bases from J, the gap between germline ends came to 10 bases. CDR1 and CDR2 from the germline V gene are MDHEN and SYDVKM. The CDR3 length is 14 residues.

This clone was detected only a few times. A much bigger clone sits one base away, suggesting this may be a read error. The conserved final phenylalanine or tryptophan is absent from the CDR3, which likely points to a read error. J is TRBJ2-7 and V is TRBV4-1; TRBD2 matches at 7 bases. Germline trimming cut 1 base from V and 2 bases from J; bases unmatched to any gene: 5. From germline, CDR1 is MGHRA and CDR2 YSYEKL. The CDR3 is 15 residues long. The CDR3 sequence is CASSQGWGGTYEQYI. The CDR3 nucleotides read TGCGCCAGCAGCCAAGGGTGGGGGGGAACCTACGAGCAGTACATC.

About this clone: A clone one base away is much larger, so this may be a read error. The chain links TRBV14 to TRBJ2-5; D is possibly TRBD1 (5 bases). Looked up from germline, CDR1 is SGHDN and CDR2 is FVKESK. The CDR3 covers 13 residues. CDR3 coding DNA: TGTGCCAGCAGCCGAGGACATATAGAGACCCAGTGCTTC. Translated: CASSRGHIETQCF. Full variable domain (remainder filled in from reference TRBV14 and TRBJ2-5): EAGVTQFPSHSVIEKGQTVTLRCDPISGHDNLYWYRRVMGKEIKFLLHFVKESKQDESGMPNNRFLAERTGGTYSTLKVQPAELEDSGVYFCASSRGHIETQCFGPGTRLLVL.

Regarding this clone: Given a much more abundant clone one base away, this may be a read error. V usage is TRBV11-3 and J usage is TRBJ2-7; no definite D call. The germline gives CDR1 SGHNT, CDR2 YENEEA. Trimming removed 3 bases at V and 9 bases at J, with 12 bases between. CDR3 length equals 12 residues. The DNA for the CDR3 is TGTGCCAGCAGCTTTACCTGGAATCGGCAGTACTTC. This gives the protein CASSFTWNRQYF. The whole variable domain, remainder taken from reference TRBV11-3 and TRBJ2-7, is EAGVVQSPRYKIIEKKQPVAFWCNPISGHNTLYWYLQNLGQGPELLIRYENEEAVDDSQLPKDRFSAERLKGVDSTLKIQPAELGDSAVYLCASSFTWNRQYFGPGTRLTVT.

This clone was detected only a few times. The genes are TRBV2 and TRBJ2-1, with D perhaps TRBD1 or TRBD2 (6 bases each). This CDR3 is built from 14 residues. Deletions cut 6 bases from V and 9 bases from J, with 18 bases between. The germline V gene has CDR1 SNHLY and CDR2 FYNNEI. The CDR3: CASRGGGIFGEQFF. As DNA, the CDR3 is TGTGCCAGCAGGGGGGGCGGGATATTTGGTGAGCAGTTCTTC. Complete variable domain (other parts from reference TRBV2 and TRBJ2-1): EPEVTQTPSHQVTQMGQEVILRCVPISNHLYFYWYRQILGQKVEFLVSFYNNEISEKSEIFDDQFSVERPDGSNFTLKIRSTKLEDSAMYFCASRGGGIFGEQFFGPGTRLTVL.

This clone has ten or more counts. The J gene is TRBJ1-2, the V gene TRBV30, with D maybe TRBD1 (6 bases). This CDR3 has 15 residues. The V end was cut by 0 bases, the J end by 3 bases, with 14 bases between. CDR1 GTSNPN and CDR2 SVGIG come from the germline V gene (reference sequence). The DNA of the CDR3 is TGTGCCTGGAGTGTTGGGGGCGGACGGGACTATGGCTACACCTTC. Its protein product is CAWSVGGGRDYGYTF.

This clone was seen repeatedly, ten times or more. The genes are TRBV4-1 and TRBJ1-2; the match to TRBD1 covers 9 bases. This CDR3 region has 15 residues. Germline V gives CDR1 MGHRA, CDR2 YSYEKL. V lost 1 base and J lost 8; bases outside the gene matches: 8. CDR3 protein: CASSQVHRGRLGYTF. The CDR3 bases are TGCGCCAGCAGCCAAGTCCACAGGGGGCGTCTCGGCTACACCTTC.

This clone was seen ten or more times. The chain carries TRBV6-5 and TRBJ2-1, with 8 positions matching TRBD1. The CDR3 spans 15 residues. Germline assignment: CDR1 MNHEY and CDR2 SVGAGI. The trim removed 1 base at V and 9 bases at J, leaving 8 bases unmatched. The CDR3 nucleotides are TGTGCCAGCAGTTACTTGCCAGGGGGCCAAGGTGAGCAGTTCTTC. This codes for CASSYLPGGQGEQFF.

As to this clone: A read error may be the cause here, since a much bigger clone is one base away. CDR3 bases: TGCAGTGCTAGAGATGGGCAGAGCAAGCGTAATGAGCAGTTCTTC. It yields the protein CSARDGQSKRNEQFF. The V gene is TRBV20-1, the J gene TRBJ2-1, with D hard to call. This CDR3 spans 15 amino acids. Germline-derived CDR1 and CDR2 are DFQATT and SNEGSKA (reference sequence). V lost 0 bases, J lost 7 bases, and 16 bases lay in between.

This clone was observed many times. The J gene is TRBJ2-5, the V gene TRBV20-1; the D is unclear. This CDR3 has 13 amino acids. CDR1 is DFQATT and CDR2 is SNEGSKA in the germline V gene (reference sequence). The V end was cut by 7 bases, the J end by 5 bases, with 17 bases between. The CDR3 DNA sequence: TGCAGTGTCAAGCTCCGTTTTCGGGAGACCCAGTACTTC. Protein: CSVKLRFRETQYF.

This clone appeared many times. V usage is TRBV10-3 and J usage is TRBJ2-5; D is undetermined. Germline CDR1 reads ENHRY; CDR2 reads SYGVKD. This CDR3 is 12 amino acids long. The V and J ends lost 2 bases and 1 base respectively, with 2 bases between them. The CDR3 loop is CAISEGQETQYF. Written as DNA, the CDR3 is TGTGCCATCAGTGAGGGCCAAGAGACCCAGTACTTC.

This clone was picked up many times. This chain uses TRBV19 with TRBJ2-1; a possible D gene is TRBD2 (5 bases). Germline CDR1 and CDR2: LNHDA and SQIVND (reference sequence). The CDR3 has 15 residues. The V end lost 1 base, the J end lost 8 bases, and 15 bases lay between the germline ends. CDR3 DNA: TGTGCCAGTAGTATAGCGTTTGAGGGAGAAGATGAGCAGTTCTTC. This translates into CASSIAFEGEDEQFF.

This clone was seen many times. The DNA for the CDR3 is TGTGCCAGCAGACTAGCGGGAGGTACCGCCGGGGAGCTGTTTTTT. This gives the protein CASRLAGGTAGELFF. The chain links TRBV2 to TRBJ2-2; the match to TRBD2 covers 12 bases. The junction had 5 bases not matched to a gene; V was cut back by 6 bases and J by 6 bases. Germline V gene sequence: CDR1 SNHLY, CDR2 FYNNEI. This CDR3 has 15 residues.

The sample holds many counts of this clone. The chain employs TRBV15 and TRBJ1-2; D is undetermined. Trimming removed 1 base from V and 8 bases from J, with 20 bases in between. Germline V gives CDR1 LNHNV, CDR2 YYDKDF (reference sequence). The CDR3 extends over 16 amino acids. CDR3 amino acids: CATSRGRTSPGEGYTF. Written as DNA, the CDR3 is TGTGCCACCAGCAGAGGTAGAACCTCTCCAGGAGAAGGCTACACCTTC.